These T cell receptor beta chains were read from a single sample in a study of tumor-infiltrating lymphocytes in primary liver carcinoma. TCRdb itself ran the multiplex PCR reads through MiXCR, one entry per CDR3 protein. Among 90,000 to 150,000 distinct CDR3 sequences listed, 55% to 70% were seen once. Sequenced material: tumor-adjacent normal liver tissue. The source of these receptors is an older woman with primary liver carcinoma and hepatitis B virus infection. CDR3s include the opening cysteine and the closing phenylalanine or tryptophan. A D gene is named only where the DNA matches it firmly. Clone size is not always given. Where it is, it says once, few, many or a class for expanded clones.

length	V	D	J	size	CDR3	DNA
14	TRBV11-2	TRBD1	TRBJ1-1	few	CASSFGTGFGEAFF	TGTGCCAGCAGCTTCGGGACAGGGTTTGGTGAAGCTTTCTTT
15	TRBV6-6	TRBD1	TRBJ1-5	NA	CASSRDSRSNQPQHF	TGTGCCAGCAGTCGGGACAGCAGGAGCAATCAGCCCCAGCATTTT
13	TRBV29-1	NA	TRBJ2-3	NA	CSVTRGSTDTQYF	TGCAGCGTCACTAGGGGTAGTACAGATACGCAGTATTTT
18	TRBV11-2	TRBD2	TRBJ2-7	NA	CVSSLDWASLADPYEQYF	TGTGTCAGCAGCTTAGATTGGGCCAGTCTAGCGGATCCCTACGAGCAGTACTTC
14	TRBV6-5	NA	TRBJ1-1	NA	CARSYRRLGTEAFF	TGTGCCAGGAGTTACCGAAGGTTGGGGACTGAAGCTTTCTTC
17	TRBV12-3/TRBV12-4	NA	TRBJ2-2	many	CASSLVRFRVGTGELFF	TGTGCCAGCAGTTTAGTTCGGTTCAGGGTGGGAACCGGGGAGCTGTTTTTT
13	TRBV28	TRBD2	TRBJ2-7	many	CASSLSGGGWQYF	TGTGCCAGCAGTCTATCGGGCGGGGGGTGGCAGTACTTC
19	TRBV20-1	TRBD1	TRBJ2-2	NA	CSARDRPTGNGMGAGELFF	TGCAGTGCTAGAGATCGGCCGACAGGGAATGGGATGGGGGCCGGGGAACTGTTTTTT
12	TRBV29-1	NA	TRBJ2-3	NA	CSAMTVGDTQYF	TGCAGCGCGATGACAGTGGGAGATACGCAGTATTTT
15	TRBV16	NA	TRBJ1-5	NA	CASSQESYPGQPQHF	TGTGCCAGCAGCCAGGAATCATACCCCGGGCAGCCCCAGCATTTT
16	TRBV29-1	NA	TRBJ2-3	many	CSVEGAPGRPTDTQYF	TGCAGCGTTGAAGGGGCTCCGGGACGACCCACAGATACGCAGTATTTT
15	TRBV5-1	TRBD1	TRBJ2-7	few	CTSRSPGTANYEQYF	TGCACCAGCAGGAGCCCCGGGACAGCCAACTACGAGCAGTACTTC
16	TRBV7-9	TRBD2	TRBJ2-3	few	CASSRGGSSPTDTQYF	TGTGCCAGCAGCCGCGGGGGGAGCTCCCCCACAGATACGCAGTATTTT
12	TRBV29-1	TRBD2	TRBJ2-7	many	CSGSFREGEQYF	TGCAGCGGCTCCTTCAGGGAGGGCGAGCAGTACTTC
14	TRBV6-5	TRBD1	TRBJ1-6	many	CASSYEDRASPLHF	TGTGCCAGCAGTTACGAGGACAGGGCCTCACCCCTCCACTTT
14	TRBV29-1	NA	TRBJ2-6	NA	CSVDAGSGANVLAF	TGCAGCGTTGATGCCGGCTCTGGGGCCAATGTCCTGGCCTTC
15	TRBV11-2	NA	TRBJ2-2	NA	CVSSPPQGPTGELFF	TGTGTCAGCAGTCCTCCACAAGGACCGACCGGGGAGCTGTTTTTT
16	TRBV7-9	TRBD2	TRBJ2-2	few	CASSLLGLARAGELFF	TGTGCCAGCAGCTTACTAGGACTAGCGCGCGCCGGGGAGCTGTTTTTT
13	TRBV24-1	NA	TRBJ2-1	NA	CATGGEFCNEQFF	TGTGCCACAGGGGGGGAGTTCTGCAATGAACAGTTCTTC
16	TRBV28	NA	TRBJ1-1	NA	CASSSPRAHMDTEAFF	TGTGCCAGCAGTTCCCCCAGGGCCCACATGGACACTGAAGCTTTCTTT
13	TRBV5-4	NA	TRBJ2-7	few	CASSADTANGQYF	TGTGCCAGCAGCGCGGACACGGCGAACGGGCAGTACTTC
16	TRBV29-1	TRBD2	TRBJ2-1	NA	CSVEDLLAGNSNEQFF	TGCAGCGTTGAAGATCTGTTAGCGGGAAACTCCAATGAGCAGTTCTTC
15	TRBV6-6	TRBD1	TRBJ1-5	NA	CASRHTQGNNQPQHF	TGTGCCAGCAGACACACACAGGGGAACAATCAGCCCCAGCATTTT
14	TRBV29-1	TRBD2	TRBJ2-1	NA	CSSSLAGGGNKQFF	TGCAGCTCTTCCCTAGCGGGAGGGGGCAATAAGCAGTTCTTC
15	TRBV30	NA	TRBJ1-2	NA	CAWKPGQQRSDGYTF	TGTGCCTGGAAACCCGGACAGCAGAGGAGCGATGGCTACACCTTC
17	TRBV6-1	TRBD2	TRBJ2-7	many	CASSGGWTSENLYEQYF	TGTGCCAGCAGCGGTGGATGGACTAGCGAAAATCTCTACGAGCAGTACTTC
22	TRBV11-2	NA	TRBJ2-4	NA	CASRRILSMSADRSLAKYIQYF	TGTGCCAGCAGACGTATCTTGAGTATGTCGGCAGACAGATCATTAGCCAAATACATTCAGTACTTC
17	TRBV4-2	NA	TRBJ2-1	NA	CANSQELVGVAYNEQFF	TGTGCCAACAGCCAAGAACTGGTGGGAGTAGCTTACAATGAGCAGTTCTTC
15	TRBV11-2	TRBD1	TRBJ2-1	NA	CTSSYAGQGAREQFF	TGTACCAGCAGCTACGCCGGACAGGGGGCACGTGAGCAGTTCTTC
14	TRBV30	TRBD1	TRBJ1-2	once	CAWRDEGTGKDYTF	TGCGCCTGGAGGGATGAGGGGACAGGGAAGGACTACACCTTC
16	TRBV4-2	NA	TRBJ1-3	once	CASSQDEWDTGNTIYF	TGTGCCAGCAGCCAAGATGAATGGGATACTGGTAACACCATATATTTT
13	TRBV12-3/TRBV12-4	NA	TRBJ2-1	NA	CASSPLSYNEHFF	TGTGCCAGCAGCCCGCTAAGTTACAATGAGCATTTCTTC
15	TRBV12-3/TRBV12-4	TRBD2	TRBJ2-2	NA	CASSPSGRHSGELFF	TGCGCCAGCAGTCCTAGCGGGAGGCACAGCGGGGAGCTGTTTTTT
18	TRBV7-9	TRBD1	TRBJ1-1	NA	CASSLEVMSYRGNTEAFF	TGTGCCAGCAGCTTAGAAGTGATGAGCTACAGGGGGAACACTGAAGCTTTCTTT
12	TRBV28	NA	TRBJ2-7	many	CASSRTTYEQYF	TGTGCCAGCAGCCGGACAACCTACGAGCAGTACTTC